This note documents a single T cell receptor beta chain sequence. Germline-derived CDR1 and CDR2 are KGHDR and SFDVKD. This CDR3 has 12 amino acids. With 5 bases removed from V and 6 bases from J, the gap between germline ends came to 9 bases. Per the study methods: Reference gene primer amplification gave estimated nucleated cell counts. Produced via immunoSEQ multiplex PCR; TCRdb's table is partial and in-frame only. The V and J calls and clone size come from that table; D and trimming were worked out from the DNA. The repertoire includes a few hundred thousand clones, around 87% of them detected once, and less than 2.5% sits in the top ten. The data derive from a study of blood T cell repertoires in COVID-19. Study-level background: Cohort 3 donors were reported recovered after two negative PCRs, clearance, or symptom resolution. Whether acute or convalescent, the COVID-19 samples came from the United States, Italy and Spain. PBMCs, B-cell-depleted T cells, or T cells were the source of the cDNA or gDNA that made up the material.

The sequence came from a man in his forties in a cohort exposed to, infected with or recovered from COVID-19 (not recorded which). Sequenced sample: PBMCs or T cells enriched from blood (not recorded which). The V call is TRBV24-1, the J call TRBJ1-2; D is unresolved. This CDR3 reads CATSGSGDGYTF. The CDR3 nucleotides read TGTGCCACCAGTGGTAGCGGTGATGGCTACACCTTC.